This T cell receptor beta chain was captured by sequencing in a study of blood T cells in healthy people across ages. Points from the study as a whole: Because donor CMV status was unknown, expanded clonotype changes were possibly confounded. Higher diversity, along with more naive CD4+ cells, distinguished long-lived donors from aged donors.

The CDR3 has 16 amino acids. Germline loops: CDR1 MGHDK, CDR2 SYGVNS. Using a J-beta primer mix together with a sample-barcoded 5' primer, a second PCR was run for roughly 6 to 12 cycles. The authors tagged each cDNA molecule using a template-switch adaptor with 12 random nucleotides. From the 5' RACE reads, TCRdb called clonotypes with MiXCR, one entry per CDR3 protein. The data contain around 940,000 distinct CDR3 sequences, 51% of them seen just once; the ten biggest clones take up around 21%. In its sample, this clonotype was seen once. Its cognate antigen is unknown. One end of the junction is discordant with germline, which a read error may explain. Isolation yielded PBMCs, at least 6 million per sample, in every case.

This receptor was taken from a woman aged 60-75 years in good health. Sequences were obtained from blood. The chain uses TRBV25-1 and TRBJ2-3; TRBD1 matches 10 bases. The CDR3: CACSEYLGQGADTQYF. The CDR3 coding sequence is TGTGCCTGCAGTGAATATCTCGGACAGGGGGCAGATACGCAGTATTTT. Full variable domain (remainder filled in from reference TRBV25-1 and TRBJ2-3): EADIYQTPRYLVIGTGKKITLECSQTMGHDKMYWYQQDPGMELHLIHYSYGVNSTEKGDLSSESTVSRIRTEHFPLTLESARPSHTSQYLCACSEYLGQGADTQYFGPGTRLTVL.